The 21 T cell receptor beta chains presented below share a single source sample, sequenced in a study of blood T cell repertoires in COVID-19 (dated by TCRdb to about 2020). Library preparation employed the immunoSEQ multiplex PCR assay. TCRdb's version of the immuneACCESS table is confined to in-frame rearrangements and falls short of the full clone set. An unresolved V gene accounts for under half of the shortfall where checked; the remainder is of unknown origin. For this sample there are under 300,000 clones; 90% appear just once. The ten largest account for 2.1% of the sample. Sequencing input: peripheral blood. The receptors were gathered from an older woman with COVID-19, enrolled during active disease.

The V and J genes are TRBV24-1 and TRBJ2-7; the match to TRBD1 covers 9 bases. Germline-derived CDR1 and CDR2 are KGHDR and SFDVKD. V trimming: 2 bases; J trimming: 7 bases; junction bases outside the gene matches: 8. The CDR3 is 15 residues long. The CDR3 DNA follows: TGTGCCACCAGTGATTCCCGGACAGGGGCCGGAGAGCAGTACTTC. Translating it yields CATSDSRTGAGEQYF.

The rearrangement uses TRBV7-9 and TRBJ2-5; no reliable D call. The CDR3 spans 12 residues. The germline V and J ends were trimmed by 5 bases and 4 bases, with 8 bases remaining between them. Germline V CDR1 and CDR2: SEHNR, FQNEAQ (reference sequence). The CDR3 bases are TGTGCCAGCAGCAAGAACATAGAGACCCAGTACTTC. Protein product: CASSKNIETQYF. The variable domain in full, completed from reference TRBV7-9 and TRBJ2-5, reads DTGVSQNPRHKITKRGQNVTFRCDPISEHNRLYWYRQTLGQGPEFLTYFQNEAQLEKSRLLSDRFSAERPKGSFSTLEIQRTEQGDSAMYLCASSKNIETQYFGPGTRLLVL.

This clone has a handful of counts. CDR3 in DNA: TGTGCCAGCAGCTTAAGGGACAGGTATCAGGGGTATGGCTACACCTTC. It codes for CASSLRDRYQGYGYTF. The J gene is TRBJ1-2, the V gene TRBV7-2; 8 nucleotides line up with TRBD1. There are 16 residues in the CDR3. CDR1 and CDR2 (germline): SGHTA, FQGNSA. V lost 2 bases, J lost 5 bases, and 10 bases stayed unmatched.

Turning to this clone: Other DNA sequences within the sample encode an identical CDR3. The chain is built from TRBV6-5 and TRBJ2-5, with 9 bases lining up with TRBD1. The junction had 1 base not matched to a gene; V was cut back by 6 bases and J by 2 bases. There are 13 residues in the CDR3. Germline V gives CDR1 MNHEY, CDR2 SVGAGI. The CDR3 DNA is TGTGCCAGCAGGGGGACAGGGCAAGAGACCCAGTACTTC. This translates into CASRGTGQETQYF.

The chain links TRBV5-4 to TRBJ1-2; TRBD1 agrees at 7 bases. Germline CDR1 and CDR2: SGHNT and YYREEE (reference sequence). After removal of 4 bases from V and 6 bases from J, the junction contained 15 bases not matched to a gene. CDR3 size: 16 residues. The CDR3 nucleotides read TGTGCCAGCAGCGCCCGGGACAGTTCAGGTAGTGATGGCTACACCTTC. Translating gives CASSARDSSGSDGYTF.

The chain uses TRBV2 and TRBJ1-2, with D possibly being TRBD1 (6 bases). Trimming left V 4 bases short and J 0 bases short, with 15 bases between. From germline, CDR1 is SNHLY and CDR2 FYNNEI. The CDR3 is 16 residues long. This chain's CDR3 is CASSGARNRANYGYTF. Written as DNA, the CDR3 is TGTGCCAGCAGTGGAGCGAGAAACAGGGCTAACTATGGCTACACCTTC.

The V and J genes are TRBV7-9 and TRBJ1-2, with 7 bases matching TRBD1. CDR1 SEHNR and CDR2 FQNEAQ come from the germline V gene (reference sequence). Trimming at V came to 4 bases and at J to 8 bases, leaving 10 bases not matched to a gene. CDR3 length: 14 residues. CDR3 loop: CASSSLDRVRGYTF. CDR3 DNA sequence: TGTGCCAGCAGCTCACTCGACAGGGTTCGGGGCTACACCTTC.

The rearrangement joins TRBV24-1 to TRBJ1-2; D possibly corresponds to TRBD1 (6 bases). The CDR3 consists of 11 residues. Per the germline V gene, CDR1 is KGHDR and CDR2 is SFDVKD. Trimming stripped 4 bases from V and 8 bases from J, with 7 bases between. DNA of the CDR3: TGTGCCACCAGTGACAGGGGAGGCTACACCTTC. Its protein product is CATSDRGGYTF.

This clone was recorded only once. The chain combines TRBV4-1 with TRBJ1-4, with TRBD1 matching 10 bases. The CDR3 runs to 16 residues. Germline CDR1 reads MGHRA; CDR2 reads YSYEKL. The V gene end was trimmed by 0 bases and the J gene end by 5 bases; junction bases not matched to a gene: 3. The DNA for the CDR3 is TGCGCCAGCAGCCAAGATCCGGGACAGGGGAATGAAAAACTGTTTTTT. It yields the protein CASSQDPGQGNEKLFF.

The chain employs TRBV9 and TRBJ2-7; 13 positions match TRBD2. The V segment lost 2 bases and the J segment 2 bases; nucleotides outside the gene matches: 1. The CDR3 runs 15 residues. The germline CDR1 and CDR2 sequences are SGDLS and YYNGEE. The CDR3 region is CASSVGTSGAYEQYF. The CDR3 region has the DNA TGTGCCAGCAGCGTGGGGACTAGCGGGGCCTACGAGCAGTACTTC.

The V call is TRBV9, the J call TRBJ2-6; TRBD1 matches 8 bases. The length of the CDR3 is 17 residues. The junction had 7 bases not matched to a gene; V was cut back by 4 bases and J by 1 base. CDR1 and CDR2 from the germline V gene are SGDLS and YYNGEE. The CDR3 coding sequence is TGTGCCAGCAGCAAACGGACAGGGCAGTCTGGGGCCAACGTCCTGACTTTC. Translating it yields CASSKRTGQSGANVLTF.

The rearrangement links TRBV12-3 or TRBV12-4 to TRBJ2-7; D perhaps matches TRBD1 (5 bases). Trimming removed 3 bases at V and 9 bases at J, with 9 bases between. The CDR3 covers 11 residues. In DNA, the CDR3 is TGTGCCAGCAGTTTGGGTACAGGGCAGTACTTC. Translated, it gives CASSLGTGQYF.

The rearrangement joins TRBV9 to TRBJ1-1; perhaps TRBD1 as D (5 bases). The ends were cut back, 5 bases at V and 2 bases at J, with 10 bases in the middle. The CDR3 sequence is 13 residues long. Germline V gene sequence: CDR1 SGDLS, CDR2 YYNGEE. CDR3 sequence (DNA): TGTGCCAGCAGTCCAGGGCCTAACACTGAAGCTTTCTTT. Its translation: CASSPGPNTEAFF.

CDR3 bases: TGTGCAGGCGCGGGGGGGCGCGGGGACACTGAAGCTTTCTTT. Its protein product is CAGAGGRGDTEAFF. The genes are TRBV5-4 and TRBJ1-1; TRBD1 might be the D (6 bases). Looked up from germline, CDR1 is SGHNT and CDR2 is YYREEE (reference sequence). This CDR3 spans 14 amino acids.

The V call is TRBV9, the J call TRBJ1-2; TRBD1 might be the D (5 bases). The CDR3 is 14 amino acids. Trimming took off 0 bases at V and 2 bases at J, with 8 bases between the two ends. Germline CDR1 is SGDLS and CDR2 is YYNGEE. The CDR3 region has the DNA TGTGCCAGCAGCGTAGATAGACAGAACTATGGCTACACCTTC. This codes for CASSVDRQNYGYTF.

The rearrangement links TRBV7-9 to TRBJ1-1; TRBD1 might be the D (6 bases). This CDR3 is 14 amino acids long. V shed 5 bases and J shed 5 bases, with 15 bases lying between them. The germline gives CDR1 SEHNR, CDR2 FQNEAQ (reference sequence). The CDR3 reads CASSLRAGETEAFF. CDR3 coding DNA: TGTGCCAGCAGCCTTCGGGCAGGGGAAACTGAAGCTTTCTTT.

The chain employs TRBV7-2 and TRBJ2-3; D perhaps matches TRBD2 (6 bases). CDR3 size: 16 residues. Germline V CDR1 and CDR2: SGHTA, FQGNSA. With 3 bases removed from V and 0 bases from J, the gap between germline ends came to 13 bases. The CDR3 loop reads CASSFHSGTSTDTQYF. The DNA of the CDR3 is TGTGCCAGCAGCTTTCATAGCGGAACTAGCACAGATACGCAGTATTTT.

The chain is built from TRBV20-1 and TRBJ2-7, with 8 bases that match TRBD1. Germline CDR1 is DFQATT and CDR2 is SNEGSKA (reference sequence). The CDR3 consists of 13 residues. The V and J ends lost 3 bases and 2 bases, in that order; junction bases with no gene match: 3. The DNA for the CDR3 is TGCAGTGCTAGTGAGACAGGGGCCTACGAGCAGTACTTC. It encodes CSASETGAYEQYF.

On this clone: Mismatch with germline at one junction end may stem from a read error. The chain has TRBV5-5 and TRBJ2-7; 8 bases map to TRBD1. Germline values: CDR1 SGHKS, CDR2 YYEKEE (reference sequence). This CDR3 has 11 amino acids. CDR3 bases: TGTGCCAGCAGCCTGACGACAGGGGATGTCTTC. It translates to CASSLTTGDVF.

J is TRBJ2-2 and V is TRBV3-1 (or the pseudogene TRBV3-2), with D perhaps matching TRBD2 (5 bases). Germline CDR1 and CDR2: LGHDT and YNNKEL (reference sequence). The CDR3 length is 15 residues. Trimming cost V 4 bases and J 4 bases, with 13 bases left between them. CDR3 coding DNA: TGTGCCAGCAGCCCGCGGGCAGGTGGCACCGGGGAGCTGTTTTTT. Protein product: CASSPRAGGTGELFF.

J is TRBJ1-5 and V is TRBV13; tentatively, D is TRBD1 (6 bases). Looked up from germline, CDR1 is PRHDT and CDR2 is FYEKMQ (reference sequence). This CDR3 spans 15 amino acids. The V end was cut by 5 bases, the J end by 7 bases, with 18 bases between. The chain's CDR3 is CASSINQGIGQPQHF. The CDR3 nucleotides are TGTGCCAGCAGCATCAATCAGGGGATTGGACAGCCCCAGCATTTT.